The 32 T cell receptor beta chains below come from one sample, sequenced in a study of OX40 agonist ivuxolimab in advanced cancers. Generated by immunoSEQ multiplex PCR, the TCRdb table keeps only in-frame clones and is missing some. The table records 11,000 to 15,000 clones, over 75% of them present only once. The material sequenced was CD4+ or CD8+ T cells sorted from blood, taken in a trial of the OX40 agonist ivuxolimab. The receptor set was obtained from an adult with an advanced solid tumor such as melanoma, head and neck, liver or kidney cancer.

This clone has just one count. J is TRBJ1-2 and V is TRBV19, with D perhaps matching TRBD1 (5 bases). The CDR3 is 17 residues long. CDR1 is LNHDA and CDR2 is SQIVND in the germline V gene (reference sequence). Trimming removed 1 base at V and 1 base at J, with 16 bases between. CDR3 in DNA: TGTGCCAGTAGTATAGCCCTCGGGTGGGGGAGTAACTATGGCTACACCTTC. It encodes CASSIALGWGSNYGYTF.

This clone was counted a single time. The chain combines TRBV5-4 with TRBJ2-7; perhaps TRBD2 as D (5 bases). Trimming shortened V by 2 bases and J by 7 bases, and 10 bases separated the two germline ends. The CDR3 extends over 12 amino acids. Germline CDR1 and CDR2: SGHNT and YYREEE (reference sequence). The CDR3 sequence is CASSFGSREQYF. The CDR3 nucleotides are TGTGCCAGCAGCTTTGGGAGTAGGGAGCAGTACTTC.

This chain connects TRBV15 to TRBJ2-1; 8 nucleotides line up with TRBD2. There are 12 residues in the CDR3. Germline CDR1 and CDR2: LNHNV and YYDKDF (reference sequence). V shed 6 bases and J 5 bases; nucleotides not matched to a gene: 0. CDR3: CATRRGDNEQFF. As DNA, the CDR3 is TGTGCCACCAGGCGGGGGGACAATGAGCAGTTCTTC.

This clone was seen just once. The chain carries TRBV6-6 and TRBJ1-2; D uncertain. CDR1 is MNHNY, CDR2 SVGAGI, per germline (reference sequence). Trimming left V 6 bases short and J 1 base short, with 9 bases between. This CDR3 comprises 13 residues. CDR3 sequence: CASSPVGNYGYTF. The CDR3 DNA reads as TGTGCCAGCAGCCCAGTGGGTAACTATGGCTACACCTTC.

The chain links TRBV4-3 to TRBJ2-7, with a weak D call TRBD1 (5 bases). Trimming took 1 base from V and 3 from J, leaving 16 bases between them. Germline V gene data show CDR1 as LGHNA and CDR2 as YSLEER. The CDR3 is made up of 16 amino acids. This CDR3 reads CASSQATQGTGYEQYF. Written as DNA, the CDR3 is TGCGCCAGCAGCCAAGCAACCCAGGGTACTGGCTACGAGCAGTACTTC.

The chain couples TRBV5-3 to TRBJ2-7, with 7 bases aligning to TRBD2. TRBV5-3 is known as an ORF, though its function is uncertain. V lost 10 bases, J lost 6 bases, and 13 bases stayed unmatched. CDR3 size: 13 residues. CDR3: CAPAGRGGGEQYF. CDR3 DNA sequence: TGTGCCCCAGCGGGGAGGGGAGGAGGCGAGCAGTACTTC.

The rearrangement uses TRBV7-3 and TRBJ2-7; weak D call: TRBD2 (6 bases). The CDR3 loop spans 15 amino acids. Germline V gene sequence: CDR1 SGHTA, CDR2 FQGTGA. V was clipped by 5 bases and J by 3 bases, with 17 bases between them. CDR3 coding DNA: TGTGCCAGCAGCCATAGTGGGGGAGGACACTACGAGCAGTACTTC. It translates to CASSHSGGGHYEQYF.

This chain's CDR3 is CASTPGGYNEQFF. In nucleotides, the CDR3 is TGTGCCAGCACCCCCGGCGGCTACAATGAGCAGTTCTTC. This rearrangement joins TRBV5-6 to TRBJ2-1, with D hard to call. The germline CDR1 and CDR2 sequences are SGHDT and YYEEEE. CDR3 size: 13 residues. Trimming pared 6 bases from V and 3 bases from J, leaving 10 bases between.

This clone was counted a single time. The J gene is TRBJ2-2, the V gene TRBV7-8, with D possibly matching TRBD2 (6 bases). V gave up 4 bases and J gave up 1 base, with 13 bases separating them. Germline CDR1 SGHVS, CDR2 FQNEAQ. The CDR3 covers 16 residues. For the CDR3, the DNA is TGTGCCAGCAGCTCTCTAGCGACACTGAACACCGGGGAGCTGTTTTTT. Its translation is CASSSLATLNTGELFF.

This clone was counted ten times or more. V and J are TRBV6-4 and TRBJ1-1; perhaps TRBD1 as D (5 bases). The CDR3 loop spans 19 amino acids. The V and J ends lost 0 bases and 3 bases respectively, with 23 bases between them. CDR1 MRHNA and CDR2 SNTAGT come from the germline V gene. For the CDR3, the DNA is TGTGCCAGCAGTGACTCGGAAGGTGTGGAATCTGGGGGGGACACTGAAGCTTTCTTT. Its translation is CASSDSEGVESGGDTEAFF.

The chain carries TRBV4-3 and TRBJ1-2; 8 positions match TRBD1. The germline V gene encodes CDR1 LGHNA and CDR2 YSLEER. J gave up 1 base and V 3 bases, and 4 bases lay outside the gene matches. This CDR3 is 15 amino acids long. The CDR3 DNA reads TGCGCCAGCAGCCAGGGGACAGGCAGTAACTATGGCTACACCTTC. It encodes CASSQGTGSNYGYTF.

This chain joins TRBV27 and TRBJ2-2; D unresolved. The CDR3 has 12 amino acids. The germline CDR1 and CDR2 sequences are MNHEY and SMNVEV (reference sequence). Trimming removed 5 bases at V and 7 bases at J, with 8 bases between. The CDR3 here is CASSPHNGELFF. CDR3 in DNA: TGTGCCAGCAGTCCCCATAACGGGGAGCTGTTTTTT.

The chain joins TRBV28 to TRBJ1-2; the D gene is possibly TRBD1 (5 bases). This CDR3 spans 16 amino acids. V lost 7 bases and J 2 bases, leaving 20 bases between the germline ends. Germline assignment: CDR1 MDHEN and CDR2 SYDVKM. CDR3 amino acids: CASKPIGGGSNYGYTF. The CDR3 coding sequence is TGTGCCAGCAAGCCGATCGGGGGAGGTTCCAACTATGGCTACACCTTC.

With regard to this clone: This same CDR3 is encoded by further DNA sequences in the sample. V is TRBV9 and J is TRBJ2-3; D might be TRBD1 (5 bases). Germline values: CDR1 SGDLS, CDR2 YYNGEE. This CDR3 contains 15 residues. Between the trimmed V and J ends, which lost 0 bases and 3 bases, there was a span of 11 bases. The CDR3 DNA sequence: TGTGCCAGCAGCGTAGTAGGGGCAGGAACAGATACGCAGTATTTT. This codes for CASSVVGAGTDTQYF.

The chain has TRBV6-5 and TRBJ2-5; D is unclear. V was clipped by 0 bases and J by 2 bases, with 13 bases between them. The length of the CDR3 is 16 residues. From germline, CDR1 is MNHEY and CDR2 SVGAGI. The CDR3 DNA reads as TGTGCCAGCAGTTACTCAGGGTTTACGTTACAAGAGACCCAGTACTTC. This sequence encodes CASSYSGFTLQETQYF.

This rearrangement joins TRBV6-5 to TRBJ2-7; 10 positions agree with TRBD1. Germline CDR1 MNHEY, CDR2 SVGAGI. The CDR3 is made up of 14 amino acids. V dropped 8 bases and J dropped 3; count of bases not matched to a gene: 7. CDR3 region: CASSTGGLRYEQYF. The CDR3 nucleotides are TGTGCCAGCTCGACAGGGGGCTTACGCTACGAGCAGTACTTC.

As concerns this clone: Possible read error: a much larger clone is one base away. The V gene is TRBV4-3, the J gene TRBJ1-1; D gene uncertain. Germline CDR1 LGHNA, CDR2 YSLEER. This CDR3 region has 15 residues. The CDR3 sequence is CAGSQDITVNTEAFF. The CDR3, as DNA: TGCGCCGGCAGCCAAGATATCACGGTGAACACTGAAGCTTTCTTT.

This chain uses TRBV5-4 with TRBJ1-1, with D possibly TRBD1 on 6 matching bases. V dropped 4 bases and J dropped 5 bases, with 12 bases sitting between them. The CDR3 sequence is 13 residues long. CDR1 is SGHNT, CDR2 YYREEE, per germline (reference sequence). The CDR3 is CASSPGQGTEAFF. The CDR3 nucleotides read TGTGCCAGCAGCCCGGGACAAGGAACTGAAGCTTTCTTT.

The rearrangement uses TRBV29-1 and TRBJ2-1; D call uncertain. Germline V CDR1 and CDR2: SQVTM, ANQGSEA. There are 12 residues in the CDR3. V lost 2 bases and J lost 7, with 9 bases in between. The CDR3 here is CSVELLRNEQFF. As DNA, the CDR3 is TGCAGCGTTGAACTATTGCGGAATGAGCAGTTCTTC.

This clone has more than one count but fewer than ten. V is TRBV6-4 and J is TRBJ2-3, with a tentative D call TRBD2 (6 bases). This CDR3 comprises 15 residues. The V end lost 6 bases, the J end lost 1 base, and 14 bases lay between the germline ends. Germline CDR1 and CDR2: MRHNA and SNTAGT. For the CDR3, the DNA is TGTGCCAGCAGCCCTGGGGCTAGCGGCACAGATACGCAGTATTTT. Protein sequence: CASSPGASGTDTQYF.

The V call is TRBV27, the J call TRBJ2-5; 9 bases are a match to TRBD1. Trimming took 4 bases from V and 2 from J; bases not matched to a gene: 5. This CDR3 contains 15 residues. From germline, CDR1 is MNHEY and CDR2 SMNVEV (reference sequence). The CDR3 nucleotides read TGTGCCAGCAGTTCGCCGGGACAGGGACAAGAGACCCAGTACTTC. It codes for CASSSPGQGQETQYF.

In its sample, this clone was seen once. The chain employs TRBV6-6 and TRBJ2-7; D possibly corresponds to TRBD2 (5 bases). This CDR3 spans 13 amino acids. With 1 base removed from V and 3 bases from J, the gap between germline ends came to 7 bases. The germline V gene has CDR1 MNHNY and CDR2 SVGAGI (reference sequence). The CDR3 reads CASSYFAGYEQYF. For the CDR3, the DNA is TGTGCCAGCAGTTACTTTGCGGGCTACGAGCAGTACTTC.

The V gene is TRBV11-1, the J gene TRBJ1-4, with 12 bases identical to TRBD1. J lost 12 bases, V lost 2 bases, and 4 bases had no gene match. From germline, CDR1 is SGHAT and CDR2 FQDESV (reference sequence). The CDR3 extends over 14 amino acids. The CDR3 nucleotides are TGTGCCAGCAGCTTACCGGGACAGGGGGCACAACTGTTTTTT. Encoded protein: CASSLPGQGAQLFF.

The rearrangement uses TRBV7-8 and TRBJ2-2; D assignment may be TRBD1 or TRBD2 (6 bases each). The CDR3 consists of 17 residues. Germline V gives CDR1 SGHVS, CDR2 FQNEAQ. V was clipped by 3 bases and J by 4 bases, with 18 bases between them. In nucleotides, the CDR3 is TGTGCCAGCAGCTTCCGAGGGGGGCAGGGTATCACCGGGGAGCTGTTTTTT. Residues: CASSFRGGQGITGELFF.

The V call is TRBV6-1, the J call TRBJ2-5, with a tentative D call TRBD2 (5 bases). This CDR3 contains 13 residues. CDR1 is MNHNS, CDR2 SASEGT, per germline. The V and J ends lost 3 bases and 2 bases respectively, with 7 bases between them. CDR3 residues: CASSDPGQETQYF. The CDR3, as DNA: TGTGCCAGCAGTGATCCGGGGCAAGAGACCCAGTACTTC.

In nucleotides, the CDR3 is TGTGCCAGCAGTGCGGAAGAGACCCAGTACTTC. The encoded protein is CASSAEETQYF. J is TRBJ2-5 and V is TRBV9; D not certain. Germline CDR1 and CDR2: SGDLS and YYNGEE. The CDR3 covers 11 residues. Trimming removed 5 bases at V and 3 bases at J, with 5 bases between. Full variable domain (remainder filled in from reference TRBV9 and TRBJ2-5): DSGVTQTPKHLITATGQRVTLRCSPRSGDLSVYWYQQSLDQGLQFLIQYYNGEERAKGNILERFSAQQFPDLHSELNLSSLELGDSALYFCASSAEETQYFGPGTRLLVL.

The CDR3 here is CASSSGGYEQYF. The DNA of the CDR3 is TGTGCCAGCAGTTCTGGGGGTTACGAGCAGTACTTC. The rearrangement links TRBV11-2 to TRBJ2-7, with D perhaps being TRBD1 or TRBD2 (5 bases each). V lost 6 bases and J lost 4, with 10 bases in between. Germline CDR1 is SGHAT and CDR2 is FQNNGV. The CDR3 runs 12 residues.

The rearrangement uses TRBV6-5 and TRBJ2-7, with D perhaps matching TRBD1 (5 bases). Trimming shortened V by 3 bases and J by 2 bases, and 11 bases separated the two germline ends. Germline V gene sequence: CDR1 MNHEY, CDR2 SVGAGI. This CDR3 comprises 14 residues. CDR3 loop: CASSYGPGTYEQYF. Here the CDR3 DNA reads TGTGCCAGCAGTTATGGACCAGGGACCTACGAGCAGTACTTC.

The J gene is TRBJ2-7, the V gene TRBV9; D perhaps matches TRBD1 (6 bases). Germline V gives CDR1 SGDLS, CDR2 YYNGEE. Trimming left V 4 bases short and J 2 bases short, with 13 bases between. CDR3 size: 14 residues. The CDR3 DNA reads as TGTGCCAGCAGCCCCCAGGGGAACCCCTACGAGCAGTACTTC. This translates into CASSPQGNPYEQYF.

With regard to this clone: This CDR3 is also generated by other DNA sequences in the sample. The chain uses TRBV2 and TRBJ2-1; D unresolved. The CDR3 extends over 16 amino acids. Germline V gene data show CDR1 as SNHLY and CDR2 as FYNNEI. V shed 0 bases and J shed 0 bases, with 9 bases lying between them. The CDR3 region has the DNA TGTGCCAGCAGTGAAGCAGAGCCTAGCTCCTACAATGAGCAGTTCTTC. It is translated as CASSEAEPSSYNEQFF.

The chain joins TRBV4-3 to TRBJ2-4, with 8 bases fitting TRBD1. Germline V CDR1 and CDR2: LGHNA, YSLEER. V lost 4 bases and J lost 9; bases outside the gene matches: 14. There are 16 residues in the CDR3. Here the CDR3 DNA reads TGCGCCAGCAGCCGTAGGACCCAGGGGGCCGATTCCATTCAGTACTTC. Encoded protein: CASSRRTQGADSIQYF.

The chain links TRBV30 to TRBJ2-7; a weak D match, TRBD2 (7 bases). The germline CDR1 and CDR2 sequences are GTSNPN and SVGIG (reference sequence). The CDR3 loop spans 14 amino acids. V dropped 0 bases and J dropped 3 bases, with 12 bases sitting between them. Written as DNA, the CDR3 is TGTGCCTGGAGTGTTGGGGGGGCAGGCTACGAGCAGTACTTC. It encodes CAWSVGGAGYEQYF.